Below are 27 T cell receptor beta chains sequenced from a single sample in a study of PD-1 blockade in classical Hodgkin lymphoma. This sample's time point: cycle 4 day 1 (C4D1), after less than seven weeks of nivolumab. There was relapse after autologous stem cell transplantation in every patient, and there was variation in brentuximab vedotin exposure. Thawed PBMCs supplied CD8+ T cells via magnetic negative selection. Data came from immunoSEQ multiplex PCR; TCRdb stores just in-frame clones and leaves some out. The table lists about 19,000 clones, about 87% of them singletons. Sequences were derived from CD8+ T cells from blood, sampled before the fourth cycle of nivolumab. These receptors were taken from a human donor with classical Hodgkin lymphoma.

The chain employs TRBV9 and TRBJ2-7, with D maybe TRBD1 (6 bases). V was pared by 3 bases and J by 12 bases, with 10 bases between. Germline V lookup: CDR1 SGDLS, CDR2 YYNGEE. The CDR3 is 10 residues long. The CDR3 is CASSGDMLYF. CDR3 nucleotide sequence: TGTGCCAGCAGCGGGGACATGTTGTACTTC.

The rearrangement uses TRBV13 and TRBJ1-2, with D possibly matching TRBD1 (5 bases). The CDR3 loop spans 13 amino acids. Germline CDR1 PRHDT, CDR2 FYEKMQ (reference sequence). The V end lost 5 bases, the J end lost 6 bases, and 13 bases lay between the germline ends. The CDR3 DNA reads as TGTGCCAGCAGCCTAACAAGACAGAATGGCTACACCTTC. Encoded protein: CASSLTRQNGYTF.

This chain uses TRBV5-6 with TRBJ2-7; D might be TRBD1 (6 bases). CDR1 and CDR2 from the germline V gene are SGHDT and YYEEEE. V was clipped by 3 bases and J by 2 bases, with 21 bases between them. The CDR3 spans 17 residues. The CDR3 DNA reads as TGTGCCAGCAGCTCCGATAAACCGGGACACCTTACCTACGAGCAGTACTTC. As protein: CASSSDKPGHLTYEQYF. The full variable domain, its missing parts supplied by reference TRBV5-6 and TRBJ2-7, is DAGVTQSPTHLIKTRGQQVTLRCSPKSGHDTVSWYQQALGQGPQFIFQYYEEEERQRGNFPDRFSGHQFPNYSSELNVNALLLGDSALYLCASSSDKPGHLTYEQYFGPGTRLTVT.

The CDR3 DNA follows: TGTGCCAGCAGCTCGTATGCCTCCTACGAGCAGTACTTC. Translated, it gives CASSSYASYEQYF. This chain uses TRBV7-6 with TRBJ2-5; D unclear. The end of the DNA aligns better with TRBJ2-7, so the J call may be wrong. In germline, CDR1 is SGHVS, CDR2 FNYEAQ. The CDR3 runs to 13 residues.

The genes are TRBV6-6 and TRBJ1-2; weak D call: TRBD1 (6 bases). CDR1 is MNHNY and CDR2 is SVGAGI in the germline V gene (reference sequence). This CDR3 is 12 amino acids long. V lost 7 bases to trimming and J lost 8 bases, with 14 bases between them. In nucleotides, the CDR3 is TGTGCCAGCACCCCTACAGGGCGGGGCTACACCTTC. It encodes CASTPTGRGYTF.

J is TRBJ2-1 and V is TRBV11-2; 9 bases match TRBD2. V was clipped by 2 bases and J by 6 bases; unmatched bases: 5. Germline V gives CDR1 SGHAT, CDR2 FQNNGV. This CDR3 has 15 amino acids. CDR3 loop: CASSLIAGAANEQFF. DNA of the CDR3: TGTGCCAGCAGCTTAATAGCGGGAGCCGCCAATGAGCAGTTCTTC.

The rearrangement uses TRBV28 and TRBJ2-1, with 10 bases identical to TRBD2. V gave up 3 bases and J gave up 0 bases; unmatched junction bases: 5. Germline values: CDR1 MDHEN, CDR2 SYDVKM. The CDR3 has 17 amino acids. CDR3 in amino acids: CASSLPLAGSSYNEQFF. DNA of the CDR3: TGTGCCAGCAGTTTGCCACTAGCGGGGAGCTCCTACAATGAGCAGTTCTTC.

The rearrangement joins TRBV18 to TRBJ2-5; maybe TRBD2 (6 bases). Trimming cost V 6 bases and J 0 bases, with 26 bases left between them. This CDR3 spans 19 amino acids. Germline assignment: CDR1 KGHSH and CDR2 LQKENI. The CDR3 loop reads CASSLHHTAGTLDQETQYF. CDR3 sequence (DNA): TGTGCCAGCTCCCTACATCATACAGCGGGCACCTTAGACCAAGAGACCCAGTACTTC.

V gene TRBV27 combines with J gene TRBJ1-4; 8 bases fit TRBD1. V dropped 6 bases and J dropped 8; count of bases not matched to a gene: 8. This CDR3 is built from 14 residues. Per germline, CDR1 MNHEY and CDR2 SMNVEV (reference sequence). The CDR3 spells CASSSGQGREKLFF. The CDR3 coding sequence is TGTGCCAGCAGCAGCGGACAGGGAAGGGAAAAACTGTTTTTT. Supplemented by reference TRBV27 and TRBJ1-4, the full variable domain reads EAQVTQNPRYLITVTGKKLTVTCSQNMNHEYMSWYRQDPGLGLRQIYYSMNVEVTDKGDVPEGYKVSRKEKRNFPLILESPSPNQTSLYFCASSSGQGREKLFFGSGTQLSVL.

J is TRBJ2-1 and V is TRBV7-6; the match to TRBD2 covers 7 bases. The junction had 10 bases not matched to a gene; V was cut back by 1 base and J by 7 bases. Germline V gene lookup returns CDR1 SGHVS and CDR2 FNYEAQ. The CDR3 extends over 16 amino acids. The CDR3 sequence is CASSLVFEGGPNEQFF. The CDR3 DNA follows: TGTGCCAGCAGCTTAGTCTTTGAGGGAGGGCCTAATGAGCAGTTCTTC.

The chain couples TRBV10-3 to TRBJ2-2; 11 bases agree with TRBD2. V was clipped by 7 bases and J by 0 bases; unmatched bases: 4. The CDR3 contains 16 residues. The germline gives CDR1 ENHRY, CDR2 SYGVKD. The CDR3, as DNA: TGTGCCATCAAGGGGACTAGCGGAGCGAACACCGGGGAGCTGTTTTTT. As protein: CAIKGTSGANTGELFF.

CDR3: CATSERWGADEAFF. The CDR3 nucleotides are TGTGCCACCAGCGAAAGATGGGGGGCTGATGAAGCTTTCTTT. The chain couples TRBV15 to TRBJ1-1, with a possible D match to TRBD1 (6 bases). CDR1 is LNHNV and CDR2 is YYDKDF in the germline V gene (reference sequence). The CDR3 totals 14 residues. Trimming stripped 5 bases from V and 7 bases from J, with 17 bases between.

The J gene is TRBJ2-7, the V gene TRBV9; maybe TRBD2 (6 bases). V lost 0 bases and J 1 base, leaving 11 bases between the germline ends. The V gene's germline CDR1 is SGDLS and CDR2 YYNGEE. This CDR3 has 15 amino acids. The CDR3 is CASSVVEGPSYEQYF. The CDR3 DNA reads TGTGCCAGCAGCGTAGTGGAGGGTCCGTCCTACGAGCAGTACTTC.

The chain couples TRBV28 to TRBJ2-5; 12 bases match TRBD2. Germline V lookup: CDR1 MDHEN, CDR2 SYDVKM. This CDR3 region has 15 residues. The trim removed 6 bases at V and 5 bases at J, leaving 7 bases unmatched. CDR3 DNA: TGTGCCAGCAGATCCCCGACTAGCGGGAGCGAGACCCAGTACTTC. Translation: CASRSPTSGSETQYF.

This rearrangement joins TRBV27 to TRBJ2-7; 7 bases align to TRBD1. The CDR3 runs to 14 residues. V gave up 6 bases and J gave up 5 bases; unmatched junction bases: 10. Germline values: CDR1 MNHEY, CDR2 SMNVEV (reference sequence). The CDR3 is CASRDWTGGDEQYF. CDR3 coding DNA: TGTGCCAGCAGAGACTGGACAGGAGGTGACGAGCAGTACTTC.

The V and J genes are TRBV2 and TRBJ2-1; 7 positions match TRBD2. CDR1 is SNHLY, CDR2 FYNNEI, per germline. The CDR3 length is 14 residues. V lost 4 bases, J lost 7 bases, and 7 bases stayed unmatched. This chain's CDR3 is CASSAGGSWNEQFF. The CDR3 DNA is TGTGCCAGCAGTGCGGGCGGGAGTTGGAATGAGCAGTTCTTC.

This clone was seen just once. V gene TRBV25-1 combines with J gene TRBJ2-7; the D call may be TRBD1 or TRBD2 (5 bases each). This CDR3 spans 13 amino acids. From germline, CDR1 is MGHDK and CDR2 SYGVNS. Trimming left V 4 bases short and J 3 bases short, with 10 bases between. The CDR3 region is CASSVGTNYEQYF. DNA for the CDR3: TGTGCCAGCAGTGTTGGGACCAACTACGAGCAGTACTTC.

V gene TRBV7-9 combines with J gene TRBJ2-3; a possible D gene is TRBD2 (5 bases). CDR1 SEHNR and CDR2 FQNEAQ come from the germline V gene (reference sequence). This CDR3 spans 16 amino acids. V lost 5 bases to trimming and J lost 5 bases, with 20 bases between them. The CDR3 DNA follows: TGTGCCAGCAGCCAATATAGCGCCCGGCCCCTAGATACGCAGTATTTT. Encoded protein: CASSQYSARPLDTQYF.

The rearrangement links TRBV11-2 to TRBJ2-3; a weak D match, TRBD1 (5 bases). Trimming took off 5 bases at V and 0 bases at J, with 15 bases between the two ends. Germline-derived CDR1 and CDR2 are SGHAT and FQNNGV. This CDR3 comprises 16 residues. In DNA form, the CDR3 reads TGTGCCAGCAGCCCTACCTCGACAGCAAGCACAGATACGCAGTATTTT. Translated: CASSPTSTASTDTQYF. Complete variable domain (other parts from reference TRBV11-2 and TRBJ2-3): EAGVAQSPRYKIIEKRQSVAFWCNPISGHATLYWYQQILGQGPKLLIQFQNNGVVDDSQLPKDRFSAERLKGVDSTLKIQPAKLEDSAVYLCASSPTSTASTDTQYFGPGTRLTVL.

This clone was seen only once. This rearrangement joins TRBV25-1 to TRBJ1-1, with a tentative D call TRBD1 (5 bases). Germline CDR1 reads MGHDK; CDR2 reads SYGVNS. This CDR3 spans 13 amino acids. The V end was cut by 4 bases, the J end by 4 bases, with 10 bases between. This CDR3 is CASSVSRVTEAFF. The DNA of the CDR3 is TGTGCCAGCAGTGTATCCAGGGTCACTGAAGCTTTCTTT.

DNA for the CDR3: TGTGCCAGCATATTTTGGGACAGGGGGCTCGTGGGGACCGGGGAGCTGTTTTTT. Translating gives CASIFWDRGLVGTGELFF. The V call is TRBV2, the J call TRBJ2-2; TRBD1 aligns across 12 bases. This CDR3 region has 18 residues. The V gene's germline CDR1 is SNHLY and CDR2 FYNNEI. V lost 7 bases to trimming and J lost 5 bases; unmatched junction nucleotides: 14.

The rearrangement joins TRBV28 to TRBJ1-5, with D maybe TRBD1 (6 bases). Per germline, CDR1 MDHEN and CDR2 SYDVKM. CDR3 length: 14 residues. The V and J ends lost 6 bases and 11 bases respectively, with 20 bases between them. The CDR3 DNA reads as TGTGCCAGCAGCCCCCGCGCCGGGGGACAAGCCCAGCATTTT. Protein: CASSPRAGGQAQHF.

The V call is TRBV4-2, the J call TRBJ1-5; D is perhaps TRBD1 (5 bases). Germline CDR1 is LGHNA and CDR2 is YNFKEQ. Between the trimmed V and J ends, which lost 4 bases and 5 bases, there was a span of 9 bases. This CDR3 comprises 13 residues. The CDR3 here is CASSRGGDQPQHF. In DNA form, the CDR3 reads TGTGCCAGCAGCCGGGGGGGGGATCAGCCCCAGCATTTT.

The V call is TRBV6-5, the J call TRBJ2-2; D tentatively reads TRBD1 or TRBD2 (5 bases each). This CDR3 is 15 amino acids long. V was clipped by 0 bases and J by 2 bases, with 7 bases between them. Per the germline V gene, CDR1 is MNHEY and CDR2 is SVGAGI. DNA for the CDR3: TGTGCCAGCAGTTACTCGGGACGTAACACCGGGGAGCTGTTTTTT. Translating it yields CASSYSGRNTGELFF.

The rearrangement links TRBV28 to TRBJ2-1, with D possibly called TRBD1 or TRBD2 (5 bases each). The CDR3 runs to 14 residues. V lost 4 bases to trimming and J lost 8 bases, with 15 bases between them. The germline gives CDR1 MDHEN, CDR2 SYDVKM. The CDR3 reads CASSWGRSTYEQFF. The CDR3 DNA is TGTGCCAGCAGTTGGGGACGCAGCACCTATGAGCAGTTCTTC.

CDR3 sequence: CASTFGTGAGNTIYF. The DNA for the CDR3 is TGTGCCAGCACTTTCGGGACAGGGGCTGGAAACACCATATATTTT. The rearrangement uses TRBV28 and TRBJ1-3, with TRBD1 matching over 10 bases. Germline loops: CDR1 MDHEN, CDR2 SYDVKM. V gave up 7 bases and J gave up 2 bases; unmatched junction bases: 5. CDR3 length: 15 residues.

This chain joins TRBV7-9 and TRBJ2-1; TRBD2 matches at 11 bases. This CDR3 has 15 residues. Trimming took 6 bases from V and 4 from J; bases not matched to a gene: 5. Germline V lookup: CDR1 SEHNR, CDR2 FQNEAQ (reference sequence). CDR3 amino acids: CASRSSGRTYNEQFF. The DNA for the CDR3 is TGTGCCAGCAGATCTAGCGGGAGGACTTACAATGAGCAGTTCTTC. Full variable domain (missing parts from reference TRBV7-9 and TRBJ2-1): DTGVSQNPRHKITKRGQNVTFRCDPISEHNRLYWYRQTLGQGPEFLTYFQNEAQLEKSRLLSDRFSAERPKGSFSTLEIQRTEQGDSAMYLCASRSSGRTYNEQFFGPGTRLTVL.